Following are 3 T cell receptor beta chains from one sample sequenced in a study of T cells in Graves' hyperthyroidism and ophthalmopathy. Amplified TCR beta CDR3 regions derived from RNA transcripts. Researchers ran a first-round RT-PCR on the TCR CDR3 using the HTBI primer set. TCRdb fed the multiplex PCR reads into MiXCR, producing one record per CDR3 protein. The sample yields about 420,000 distinct CDR3 sequences, approximately 14% seen once. Sequenced input: blood. The source is a woman aged 18-29 years with Graves' hyperthyroidism.

In this sample, this clonotype turned up a few times. J is TRBJ2-3 and V is TRBV7-2, with no clear D. The CDR3 runs 13 residues. V dropped 2 bases and J dropped 4 bases, with 7 bases sitting between them. Germline V gene sequence: CDR1 SGHTA, CDR2 FQGNSA. The CDR3 loop is CASSLSSPDTQYF. In DNA form, the CDR3 reads TGTGCCAGCAGCTTATCGTCACCAGATACGCAGTATTTT.

This clonotype was seen repeatedly, ten times or more. V usage is TRBV7-9 and J usage is TRBJ1-2; D unclear. CDR3 length equals 15 residues. Trimming cost V 1 base and J 5 bases, with 14 bases left between them. Germline V gene data show CDR1 as SEHNR and CDR2 as FQNEAQ (reference sequence). The DNA for the CDR3 is TGTGCCAGCAGCTTAGTGCCCTCTCCTGAGTATGGCTACACCTTC. Encoded protein: CASSLVPSPEYGYTF.

This clonotype was recorded many times. This chain links TRBV28 with TRBJ2-3; the match to TRBD2 covers 9 bases. V was clipped by 3 bases and J by 7 bases; unmatched bases: 8. Looked up from germline, CDR1 is MDHEN and CDR2 is SYDVKM. This CDR3 spans 15 amino acids. CDR3 sequence: CASSFAGGAPNTQYF. CDR3 nucleotides: TGTGCCAGCAGTTTTGCGGGGGGGGCTCCCAATACGCAGTATTTT. The full variable domain, completed using reference TRBV28 and TRBJ2-3, is DVKVTQSSRYLVKRTGEKVFLECVQDMDHENMFWYRQDPGLGLRLIYFSYDVKMKEKGDIPEGYSVSREKKERFSLILESASTNQTSMYLCASSFAGGAPNTQYFGPGTRLTVL.